The clone carrying this TCR beta chain was seen a handful of times. Its antigen is as yet unknown. The sample is drawn from a study of T-cell reconstitution after alpha-beta-depleted transplantation in children. Looked up from germline, CDR1 is DFQATT and CDR2 is SNEGSKA (reference sequence). CDR3 length: 14 residues. V dropped 3 bases and J dropped 7 bases, with 18 bases sitting between them. General study points: Recipient T cells and thymic progenitors that survived gave rise to the high TCRbeta diversity observed at day 60 in some patients.

TCRbeta library preparation incorporated unique molecular identifiers. TCRdb fed the PCR reads into MiXCR, producing one record per CDR3 protein. The sample shows fewer than 250,000 distinct CDR3 sequences, over 15% of them seen only once. The chain combines TRBV20-1 with TRBJ1-1; D possibly corresponds to TRBD1 (5 bases). The source material was PBMCs, mostly from graft donor cells, sampled 360 days after TCRalphabeta/CD19-depleted stem cell transplant. This TCR derives from a male patient under 10 years old who had a stem cell transplant for acute lymphoblastic leukemia, so the T cells may come from the graft donor. CDR3 residues: CSARGYRGGSEAFF. The DNA for the CDR3 is TGCAGTGCTAGGGGTTATAGGGGAGGGAGTGAAGCTTTCTTT.